This T cell receptor beta chain comes out of a study of shared T cell receptors in the human thymus. Germline V gene lookup returns CDR1 LNHDA and CDR2 SQIVND (reference sequence). The CDR3 has 15 residues. The germline V and J ends were trimmed by 1 base and 0 bases, with 9 bases remaining between them. The repertoire was sequenced with immunoSEQ multiplex PCR; TCRdb's copy has only in-frame clones and lacks some. The sample has 630,000 or so clones; roughly 86% are singletons. The same sample was also used in a study of human thymus T cells. That work contributes: Thymus tissue was removed during corrective cardiac surgery. It looked as if thymic and blood repertoires used V and J genes in a biased way. A high degree of thymic repertoire overlap among unrelated individuals was reported in related research.

This receptor was identified in a boy younger than two with a congenital heart defect. J is TRBJ1-2 and V is TRBV19, with no clear D. Sequencing used thymocytes. The CDR3 DNA reads as TGTGCCAGTAGTATAGCCCGACATACTAACTATGGCTACACCTTC. The encoded protein is CASSIARHTNYGYTF.